This T cell receptor beta chain was documented in a study of CD8 T cells in Susac syndrome. Random hexamers were used to reverse transcribe about 0.45 to 1 ug of RNA. Multiplex immunoSEQ PCR targeted 54 Vbeta and 13 Jbeta TCR beta segments. TCRdb passed the immunoSEQ multiplex PCR reads through MiXCR, listing each CDR3 protein once. Of 200,000 to 300,000 distinct CDR3 sequences in the sample, 96% were seen once. Points on this clonotype: What it binds is unknown.

Study-level findings and limits: That the number of individuals in its TCR sequencing and HLA analysis was relatively small was acknowledged by the study.

Germline lookup yields CDR1 LNHNV and CDR2 YYDKDF (reference sequence). The CDR3 extends over 15 amino acids. The V segment lost 4 bases and the J segment 4 bases; nucleotides outside the gene matches: 8. The rearrangement uses TRBV15 and TRBJ2-5; 8 positions match TRBD1. Sequencing was done on a sample of CD4+ T cells from PBMCs. This sequence was found in a human donor with Susac syndrome. The CDR3 is CATSIARGLRETQYF. The CDR3 DNA reads TGTGCCACCAGCATAGCCAGGGGGCTGAGAGAGACCCAGTACTTC. Based on the CDR3 plus reference TRBV15 and TRBJ2-5, the full variable domain is DAMVIQNPRYQVTQFGKPVTLSCSQTLNHNVMYWYQQKSSQAPKLLFHYYDKDFNNEADTPDNFQSRRPNTSFCFLDIRSPGLGDTAMYLCATSIARGLRETQYFGPGTRLLVL.